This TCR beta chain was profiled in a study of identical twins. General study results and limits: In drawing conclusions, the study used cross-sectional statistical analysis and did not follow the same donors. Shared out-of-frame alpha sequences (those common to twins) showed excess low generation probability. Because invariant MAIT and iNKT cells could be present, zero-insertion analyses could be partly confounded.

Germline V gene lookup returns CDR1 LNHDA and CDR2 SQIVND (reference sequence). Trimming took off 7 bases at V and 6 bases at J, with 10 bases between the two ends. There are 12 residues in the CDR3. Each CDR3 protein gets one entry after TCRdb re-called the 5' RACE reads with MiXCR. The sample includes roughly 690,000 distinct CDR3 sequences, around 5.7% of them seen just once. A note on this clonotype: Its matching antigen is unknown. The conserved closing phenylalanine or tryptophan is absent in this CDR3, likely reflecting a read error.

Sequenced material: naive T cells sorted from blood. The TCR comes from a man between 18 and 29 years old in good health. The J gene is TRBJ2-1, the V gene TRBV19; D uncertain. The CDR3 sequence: CASTTRLNEQFS. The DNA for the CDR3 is TGTGCCAGTACGACGCGGCTCAATGAGCAGTTCTCC.